One and the same sample provided the 30 T cell receptor beta chains below, sequenced in a study of cytomegalovirus exposure and HLA in healthy donors. Clones were sequenced by immunoSEQ multiplex PCR, and TCRdb holds only the in-frame ones, with some missing. The repertoire holds 75,000 to 90,000 clones, with 90% to 95% as singletons. Sequencing input: PBMCs. The receptors come from a woman between 18 and 29 years old in good health and CMV-seronegative.

The chain recombines TRBV11-2 with TRBJ2-1; perhaps TRBD1 as D (5 bases). V lost 6 bases to trimming and J lost 8 bases, with 20 bases between them. Germline CDR1 SGHAT, CDR2 FQNNGV. The CDR3 loop spans 15 amino acids. As DNA, the CDR3 is TGTGCCAGCAGGCGTGGGGCAGGTCTGGCCCATGAGCAGTTCTTC. Protein product: CASRRGAGLAHEQFF.

The chain recombines TRBV18 with TRBJ2-3; D is perhaps TRBD1 (5 bases). Trimming took off 6 bases at V and 4 bases at J, with 14 bases between the two ends. CDR3 size: 14 residues. Germline V gene lookup returns CDR1 KGHSH and CDR2 LQKENI. The CDR3 bases are TGTGCCAGCTCCCTCGAGACAGTCCCAGATACGCAGTATTTT. Protein product: CASSLETVPDTQYF.

J is TRBJ2-7 and V is TRBV4-1, with 12 bases that match TRBD2. This CDR3 spans 19 amino acids. J was trimmed by 5 bases and V by 0 bases; bases with no gene match: 14. Germline loops: CDR1 MGHRA, CDR2 YSYEKL. In DNA form, the CDR3 reads TGCGCCAGCAGCCAAGATGAAGCTAGCGGGAGGGCCAGCCGTCACGAGCAGTACTTC. It translates to CASSQDEASGRASRHEQYF.

The rearrangement joins TRBV7-9 to TRBJ2-7; 8 positions agree with TRBD1. The CDR3 has 14 residues. V trimming: 4 bases; J trimming: 1 base; junction bases outside the gene matches: 3. The germline V gene has CDR1 SEHNR and CDR2 FQNEAQ (reference sequence). CDR3 amino acids: CASSWDRRSYEQYF. CDR3 nucleotide sequence: TGTGCCAGCAGCTGGGACAGGCGATCCTACGAGCAGTACTTC.

This clone appeared a single time. The chain recombines TRBV15 with TRBJ1-4, with D maybe TRBD1 (5 bases). The germline V gene has CDR1 LNHNV and CDR2 YYDKDF (reference sequence). There are 16 residues in the CDR3. Trimming stripped 1 base from V and 6 bases from J, with 15 bases between. CDR3 DNA sequence: TGTGCCACCAGCAGAGTAGGAGGGACGGAATATGAAAAACTGTTTTTT. Translation: CATSRVGGTEYEKLFF.

The rearrangement joins TRBV15 to TRBJ2-6; D might be TRBD2 (5 bases). V lost 0 bases to trimming and J lost 2 bases, with 11 bases between them. The germline V gene has CDR1 LNHNV and CDR2 YYDKDF (reference sequence). The CDR3 runs to 17 residues. The DNA of the CDR3 is TGTGCCACCAGCAGAGATCCTTCCGGGGCTGGGGCCAACGTCCTGACTTTC. As protein: CATSRDPSGAGANVLTF.

This clone was observed a handful of times. The J gene is TRBJ2-5, the V gene TRBV2, with 11 bases fitting TRBD1. Germline V gene data show CDR1 as SNHLY and CDR2 as FYNNEI. The CDR3 length is 15 residues. V lost 5 bases to trimming and J lost 5 bases; unmatched junction nucleotides: 7. The CDR3 sequence is CASSPSGTGGETQYF. CDR3 DNA: TGTGCCAGCAGTCCTTCTGGGACAGGGGGGGAGACCCAGTACTTC.

V gene TRBV19 combines with J gene TRBJ2-6, with D perhaps matching TRBD2 (5 bases). This CDR3 has 13 residues. Germline V CDR1 and CDR2: LNHDA, SQIVND (reference sequence). V was pared by 6 bases and J by 4 bases, with 7 bases between. The CDR3: CASRGGGANVLTF. In DNA form, the CDR3 reads TGTGCCAGTAGGGGCGGGGGGGCCAACGTCCTGACTTTC.

J is TRBJ1-2 and V is TRBV29-1, with unresolved D. The CDR3 sequence is 13 residues long. In germline, CDR1 is SQVTM, CDR2 ANQGSEA. Between the trimmed V and J ends, which lost 1 base and 3 bases, there was a span of 9 bases. In DNA form, the CDR3 reads TGCAGCGTTGAAGTCGGGAGGTACTATGGCTACACCTTC. Translation gives CSVEVGRYYGYTF. Variable domain in full (rest from reference TRBV29-1 and TRBJ1-2): SAVISQKPSRDICQRGTSLTIQCQVDSQVTMMFWYRQQPGQSLTLIATANQGSEATYESGFVIDKFPISRPNLTFSTLTVSNMSPEDSSIYLCSVEVGRYYGYTFGSGTRLTVV.

The V and J genes are TRBV5-6 and TRBJ2-7; 7 positions agree with TRBD2. Germline V CDR1 and CDR2: SGHDT, YYEEEE. V gave up 5 bases and J gave up 2 bases; unmatched junction bases: 7. The length of the CDR3 is 14 residues. The CDR3: CASSTGTTTYEQYF. Written as DNA, the CDR3 is TGTGCCAGCAGTACCGGGACTACTACCTACGAGCAGTACTTC. Drawing the rest from reference TRBV5-6 and TRBJ2-7, the complete variable domain is DAGVTQSPTHLIKTRGQQVTLRCSPKSGHDTVSWYQQALGQGPQFIFQYYEEEERQRGNFPDRFSGHQFPNYSSELNVNALLLGDSALYLCASSTGTTTYEQYFGPGTRLTVT.

This clone is a singleton in its sample. The V and J genes are TRBV7-2 and TRBJ1-2; no clear D gene. This CDR3 is 12 amino acids long. The germline gives CDR1 SGHTA, CDR2 FQGNSA. Trimming stripped 7 bases from V and 4 bases from J, with 10 bases between. The CDR3 is CASNSEGYGYTF. The CDR3, as DNA: TGTGCCAGCAACAGCGAGGGCTATGGCTACACCTTC.

This clone showed up just once. The chain is built from TRBV5-6 and TRBJ1-1; D gene uncertain. This CDR3 comprises 15 residues. Germline V gene sequence: CDR1 SGHDT, CDR2 YYEEEE. Trimming pared 4 bases from V and 1 base from J, leaving 14 bases between. DNA for the CDR3: TGTGCCAGCAGCCCCCCCGTTGGGCCGAACACTGAAGCTTTCTTT. Translating gives CASSPPVGPNTEAFF.

CDR3 region: CASIPRAYEQYF. The DNA of the CDR3 is TGTGCCAGTATCCCACGGGCCTACGAGCAGTACTTC. This chain connects TRBV19 to TRBJ2-7, with D uncertain. V was cut by 7 bases and J by 2 bases, with 9 bases left in between. There are 12 residues in the CDR3. CDR1 LNHDA and CDR2 SQIVND come from the germline V gene (reference sequence). Filled out from reference TRBV19 and TRBJ2-7, the complete variable domain reads DGGITQSPKYLFRKEGQNVTLSCEQNLNHDAMYWYRQDPGQGLRLIYYSQIVNDFQKGDIAEGYSVSREKKESFPLTVTSAQKNPTAFYLCASIPRAYEQYFGPGTRLTVT.

The gene calls are TRBV7-2 and TRBJ1-1; 7 nucleotides line up with TRBD1. The J segment lost 0 bases and the V segment lost 3 bases, leaving 1 base of the junction unmatched. Germline CDR1 and CDR2: SGHTA and FQGNSA. CDR3 length: 14 residues. CDR3 region: CASSFGQVNTEAFF. For the CDR3, the DNA is TGTGCCAGCAGCTTCGGACAGGTGAACACTGAAGCTTTCTTT. Full variable domain (remainder filled in from reference TRBV7-2 and TRBJ1-1): GAGVSQSPSNKVTEKGKDVELRCDPISGHTALYWYRQSLGQGLEFLIYFQGNSAPDKSGLPSDRFSAERTGGSVSTLTIQRTQQEDSAVYLCASSFGQVNTEAFFGQGTRLTVV.

The DNA of the CDR3 is TGTGCCAGCAGCTTTACTAATGAGCAGTTCTTC. It encodes CASSFTNEQFF. The V gene is TRBV7-2, the J gene TRBJ2-1, with unresolved D. CDR1 and CDR2 from the germline V gene are SGHTA and FQGNSA. The CDR3 consists of 11 residues. The V and J ends lost 3 bases and 7 bases respectively, with 4 bases between them.

V usage is TRBV19 and J usage is TRBJ2-1; 8 nucleotides line up with TRBD2. The CDR3 has 17 residues. The junction had 14 bases not matched to a gene; V was cut back by 3 bases and J by 7 bases. Germline V gives CDR1 LNHDA, CDR2 SQIVND (reference sequence). In nucleotides, the CDR3 is TGTGCCAGTAGTATTCGGGCGGGGGCTAGCGGGCTGAATGAGCAGTTCTTC. The encoded protein is CASSIRAGASGLNEQFF.

The chain combines TRBV30 with TRBJ1-3, with a possible D match to TRBD1 (6 bases). Germline lookup yields CDR1 GTSNPN and CDR2 SVGIG (reference sequence). The CDR3 is made up of 15 amino acids. V lost 2 bases to trimming and J lost 0 bases, with 11 bases between them. The CDR3 region is CAWSTTGISGNTIYF. DNA of the CDR3: TGTGCCTGGAGTACTACAGGGATCTCTGGAAACACCATATATTTT.

The chain has TRBV27 and TRBJ1-1; D possibly corresponds to TRBD1 (5 bases). Germline V gives CDR1 MNHEY, CDR2 SMNVEV (reference sequence). The V and J ends lost 3 bases and 4 bases respectively, with 18 bases between them. The CDR3 totals 16 residues. The CDR3 region is CASSFGGGRGFTEAFF. DNA for the CDR3: TGTGCCAGCAGTTTTGGCGGGGGAAGAGGGTTCACTGAAGCTTTCTTT.

This clone has just a few counts. V and J are TRBV27 and TRBJ2-7, with D tentatively TRBD2 (5 bases). This CDR3 contains 13 residues. Trimming shortened V by 8 bases and J by 7 bases, and 18 bases separated the two germline ends. The V gene's germline CDR1 is MNHEY and CDR2 SMNVEV (reference sequence). DNA of the CDR3: TGTGCCAGCCGGCCCTTCGGCGGGTTTGAGCAGTACTTC. As protein: CASRPFGGFEQYF.

This clone has just one count. The chain links TRBV5-1 to TRBJ1-4; D is ambiguous. CDR3 size: 13 residues. Germline V CDR1 and CDR2: SGHRS, YFSETQ. V was clipped by 1 base and J by 8 bases, with 9 bases between them. CDR3 nucleotides: TGCGCCAGCAGCTTGCCAGGTCGGGAAAAACTGTTTTTT. Translating gives CASSLPGREKLFF. Looking up the rest from reference TRBV5-1 and TRBJ1-4 gives the full variable domain: KAGVTQTPRYLIKTRGQQVTLSCSPISGHRSVSWYQQTPGQGLQFLFEYFSETQRNKGNFPGRFSGRQFSNSRSEMNVSTLELGDSALYLCASSLPGREKLFFGSGTQLSVL.

This clone was found once. The chain combines TRBV18 with TRBJ2-1; tentative D call: TRBD2 (6 bases). The V end lost 4 bases, the J end lost 13 bases, and 17 bases lay between the germline ends. The CDR3 covers 13 residues. Germline CDR1 reads KGHSH; CDR2 reads LQKENI. The CDR3 DNA sequence: TGTGCCAGCTCACGAGGGGAGGTTAGGGAACAGTTCTTC. Its protein product is CASSRGEVREQFF.

The J gene is TRBJ1-1, the V gene TRBV5-4; TRBD1 might be the D (5 bases). Trimming took 0 bases from V and 1 from J, leaving 10 bases between them. This CDR3 comprises 15 residues. CDR1 is SGHNT, CDR2 YYREEE, per germline (reference sequence). DNA of the CDR3: TGTGCCAGCAGCTTGGCCCCAACAGGGAACACTGAAGCTTTCTTT. The encoded protein is CASSLAPTGNTEAFF.

The J gene is TRBJ2-2, the V gene TRBV5-8, with D maybe TRBD1 (5 bases). The CDR3 length is 16 residues. V was cut by 2 bases and J by 4 bases, with 15 bases left in between. Per germline, CDR1 SGHTS and CDR2 YDEGEE. The CDR3 is CASSFWLAQGTGELFF. The CDR3 bases are TGTGCCAGCAGCTTCTGGCTGGCCCAGGGCACCGGGGAGCTGTTTTTT.

The V and J genes are TRBV7-8 and TRBJ1-1, with a possible D match to TRBD1 (5 bases). Trimming pared 4 bases from V and 6 bases from J, leaving 12 bases between. CDR1 and CDR2 from the germline V gene are SGHVS and FQNEAQ. The CDR3 runs to 13 residues. The CDR3 is CASSWTRGAEAFF. The DNA of the CDR3 is TGTGCCAGCAGCTGGACCCGGGGGGCTGAAGCTTTCTTT.

The chain recombines TRBV7-2 with TRBJ2-7; D is possibly TRBD2 (6 bases). Germline loops: CDR1 SGHTA, CDR2 FQGNSA. This CDR3 is built from 14 residues. The V gene lost 9 bases and the J gene lost 4 bases, with 19 bases spanning the gap. DNA for the CDR3: TGTGCCAGTGCCTCCCTAGGAGGGCCTTACGAGCAGTACTTC. Translating it yields CASASLGGPYEQYF.

The V call is TRBV2, the J call TRBJ1-6; 7 bases are a match to TRBD1. The V and J ends lost 7 bases and 7 bases, in that order; junction bases with no gene match: 10. The germline gives CDR1 SNHLY, CDR2 FYNNEI. CDR3 length equals 15 residues. In nucleotides, the CDR3 is TGTGCCAGCACCTTAAGGGACAGCCGGAATTCACCCCTCCACTTT. This encodes CASTLRDSRNSPLHF.

The chain links TRBV19 to TRBJ2-7, with 10 bases aligning to TRBD2. With 2 bases clipped from V and 0 bases from J, the junction kept 19 bases outside the gene matches. CDR1 and CDR2 (germline): LNHDA, SQIVND (reference sequence). The CDR3 has 21 residues. The CDR3 DNA sequence: TGTGCCAGTAGTATAAGGATGGTAGAGCTAGCGGGAGCGTCGAGCTCCTACGAGCAGTACTTC. It codes for CASSIRMVELAGASSSYEQYF.

This chain connects TRBV7-2 to TRBJ2-1; 14 nucleotides match TRBD2. CDR1 is SGHTA and CDR2 is FQGNSA in the germline V gene. The CDR3 is 15 amino acids. V was clipped by 5 bases and J by 8 bases; unmatched bases: 5. CDR3 amino acids: CASSTTSGRAHEQFF. The CDR3 nucleotides read TGTGCCAGCAGCACGACTAGCGGGAGGGCGCATGAGCAGTTCTTC.

The CDR3 nucleotides read TGTGCCAGCAGAGGACAGGGCTCCTACGAGCAGTACTTC. Residues: CASRGQGSYEQYF. The chain is built from TRBV21-1 and TRBJ2-7; the DNA was not compared with TRBD1, the D call given in the table. TRBV21-1 is labeled a pseudogene. The CDR3 spans 13 residues.

A single count supports this clone. The gene calls are TRBV5-6 and TRBJ2-1, with 8 bases aligning to TRBD1. The CDR3 contains 16 residues. Germline-derived CDR1 and CDR2 are SGHDT and YYEEEE. V lost 1 base to trimming and J lost 7 bases; unmatched junction nucleotides: 10. The CDR3 nucleotides read TGTGCCAGCAGCTTGCGGACAGGGTGGGTTGGTAATGAGCAGTTCTTC. Protein sequence: CASSLRTGWVGNEQFF.